These T cell receptor beta chains were read from a single sample in a study of yellow fever vaccine responses in identical twins. One entry per CDR3 protein results from TCRdb running MiXCR on the RT-PCR reads. Among 20,000 or so distinct CDR3 sequences listed, approximately 72% were seen once. Material: T cells from blood (PBMCs), unsorted or a sorted subset (not recorded which), obtained before or after yellow fever vaccination (not recorded which). These receptors were taken from a woman in her late teens or twenties who received the yellow fever vaccine. Both conserved end residues are part of each CDR3. A D gene is named only where the DNA matches it firmly. Expanded clones are given a class, and other clones once, few, many or no size at all.

>TRBD2|-|TRBJ2-1|17|TRBV18
TGTGCCAGCTCACCACCCGGGACTAGCGGGAGGTTCAATGAGCAGTTCTTC
CASSPPGTSGRFNEQFF
>-|-|TRBJ2-5|12|TRBV29-1
TGCAGCGTTGCTTGGCAGGGTGAGACCCAGTACTTC
CSVAWQGETQYF
>-|-|TRBJ2-1|16|TRBV2
TGTGCCAGCAGTCAAACCATGAAAAACTCCTACAATGAGCAGTTCTTC
CASSQTMKNSYNEQFF
>-|-|TRBJ2-1|17|TRBV11-3
TGTGCCAGCAGCTTAGATCTGATGGGATTAACCTACAATGAGCAGTTCTTC
CASSLDLMGLTYNEQFF
>-|-|TRBJ1-5|15|TRBV12-3/TRBV12-4
TGTGCCAGCAGTTTAGGGACTGGGGGCAATCAGCCCCAGCATTTT
CASSLGTGGNQPQHF
>-|-|TRBJ2-2|14|TRBV13
TGTGCCAGCAGCCCTTCGGGGTTGACGGGGGAGCTGTTTTTT
CASSPSGLTGELFF
>-|-|TRBJ2-2|15|TRBV2
TGTGCCAGCACTCCCGGGACCGGTGGTACCGGGGAGCTGTTTTTT
CASTPGTGGTGELFF
>-|-|TRBJ1-1|15|TRBV18
TGTGCCAGCTCACCACAGGACTCCGGTCACACTGAAGCTTTCTTT
CASSPQDSGHTEAFF
>TRBD2|-|TRBJ2-1|17|TRBV9
TGTGCCAGCAGCGTAAACCCCTCTAGCGGGGTTTACAATGAGCAGTTCTTC
CASSVNPSSGVYNEQFF
>-|-|TRBJ2-7|11|TRBV2
TGTGCCAGCAGTGGTGGGGGGGAGCAGTACTTC
CASSGGGEQYF
>-|-|TRBJ2-7|11|TRBV2
TGTGCCAGCGGGTGGGCCTACGAGCAGTACTTC
CASGWAYEQYF
>TRBD2|-|TRBJ2-7|18|TRBV27
TGTGCCAGCAGTTTATCGATCGGGACTAGCGTGTCAAGCCACGAGCAGTACTTC
CASSLSIGTSVSSHEQYF
>TRBD1|-|TRBJ1-2|15|TRBV4-2
TGTGCCAGCAGCCAAGACGCGGGACAGACCTATGGCTACACCTTC
CASSQDAGQTYGYTF
>TRBD2|-|TRBJ2-1|15|TRBV7-9
TGTGCCAGCAGCGCCGGGACTAGGAGGGGCAATGAGCAGTTCTTC
CASSAGTRRGNEQFF
>TRBD1|-|TRBJ2-7|13|TRBV20-1
TGCAGTGCTAGGGGGGACAGAGACTACGAGCAGTACTTC
CSARGDRDYEQYF
>TRBD2|once|TRBJ2-1|15|TRBV24-1
TGTGCCACCAGTGAGGGGACTACCTACTACAATGAGCAGTTCTTC
CATSEGTTYYNEQFF
>-|once|TRBJ2-3|14|TRBV11-1
TGTGCCAGCAGCTTTTTCGAAGAATCAGATACGCAGTATTTT
CASSFFEESDTQYF
>-|-|TRBJ1-3|16|TRBV11-1
TGTGCCAGCAGCTCCTCTAACAGGGCCTCTGGAAACACCATATGTTTT
CASSSSNRASGNTICF
>TRBD2|-|TRBJ2-1|15|TRBV19
TGTGCCAGTAGTAAAGGCGGGAGCTCCTACAATGAGCAGTTCTTC
CASSKGGSSYNEQFF
>-|-|TRBJ2-3|15|TRBV6-1
TGTGCCAGCACTCCCGGCTTACCGAGCACAGATACGCAGTATTTT
CASTPGLPSTDTQYF
>TRBD2|-|TRBJ2-1|15|TRBV24-1
TGTGCCACCAGTGATGCTAGCGGGAGTTTGAATGAGCAGTTCTTC
CATSDASGSLNEQFF
>TRBD2|few|TRBJ2-7|17|TRBV20-1
TGCAGTGCTAGAGAACGAGAGTTTAGCGGGAGGGCTATGGAGCAGTACTTC
CSAREREFSGRAMEQYF
>-|-|TRBJ1-2|13|TRBV28
TGTGCCAGCAGCATCCCCTCCATCTATGGCTACACCTTC
CASSIPSIYGYTF
>-|-|TRBJ2-1|17|TRBV20-1
TGCAGTGCTACTAGGGGTATCGGGAGCGAACCCCGTAATGAGCAGTTCTTC
CSATRGIGSEPRNEQFF
>TRBD1|-|TRBJ2-1|20|TRBV14
TGTGCCAGCAGCCAAACAGGGGTCGGGCAGTGGGCTGGTAATTACAATGAGCAGTTCTTC
CASSQTGVGQWAGNYNEQFF
>-|-|TRBJ2-3|14|TRBV2
TGTGCCAGCAGAACCCCGGGACTCGCGCATACGCAGTATTTT
CASRTPGLAHTQYF
>-|-|TRBJ2-5|13|TRBV12-3/TRBV12-4
TGTGCCAGCAGCTCGAGGGCGTGGGAGACCCAGTACTTC
CASSSRAWETQYF
>-|-|TRBJ2-3|15|TRBV18
TGTGCCAGCTCACCAGGGGTAACGGGGGCGGATACGCAGTATTTT
CASSPGVTGADTQYF
>-|few|TRBJ2-1|16|TRBV5-1
TGCGCCAGCAGATCTGGGCAGCCGGCAGGAGGCAATGAGCAGTTCTTC
CASRSGQPAGGNEQFF
>-|-|TRBJ1-1|13|TRBV6-2/TRBV6-3
TGTGCCAGCAGACGGAGCATGAACACTGAAGCTTTCTTT
CASRRSMNTEAFF
>-|-|TRBJ1-1|10|TRBV20-1
TGCAGTGCTAGGAGTACTGAAGCTTTCTTT
CSARSTEAFF
>-|-|TRBJ1-4|15|TRBV7-9
TGTGCCAGCAGCTTACGTGGGACACACGGCGAAAAACTGTTTTTT
CASSLRGTHGEKLFF
>-|-|TRBJ2-1|15|TRBV4-1
TGCGCCAGCAGCCCTGTTGTTAGCTCCTACAATGAGCAGTTCTTC
CASSPVVSSYNEQFF